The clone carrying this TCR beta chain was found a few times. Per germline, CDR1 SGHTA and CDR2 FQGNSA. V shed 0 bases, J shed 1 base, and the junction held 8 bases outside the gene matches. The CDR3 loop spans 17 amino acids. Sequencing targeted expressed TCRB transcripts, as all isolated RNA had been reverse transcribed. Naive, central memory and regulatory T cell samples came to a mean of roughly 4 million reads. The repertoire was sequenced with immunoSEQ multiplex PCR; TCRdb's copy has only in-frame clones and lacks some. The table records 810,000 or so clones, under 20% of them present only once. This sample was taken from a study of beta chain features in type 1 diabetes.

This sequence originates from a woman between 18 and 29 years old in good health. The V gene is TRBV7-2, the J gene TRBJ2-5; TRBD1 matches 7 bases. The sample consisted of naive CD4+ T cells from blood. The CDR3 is CASSLAPGQIPQETQYF. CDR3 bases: TGTGCCAGCAGCTTAGCCCCGGGACAGATACCCCAAGAGACCCAGTACTTC.